The 11 T cell receptor beta chains in this list originate from one sample, sequenced in a study of CD8+ T cells in alopecia areata (dated by TCRdb to about 2018). Libraries were made using the immunoSEQ multiplex PCR assay. To provide template for TCR sequencing, every sample had RNA extracted and reverse transcribed into cDNA. In TCRdb, the immuneACCESS table is reduced to in-frame sequences with V and J assigned. These tables do not hold every clone; where another copy was compared, an unresolved V gene accounts for under half, and the others remain unexplained. The sample table contains a few hundred thousand clones; only one count was recorded for 35% to 40% of them. Almost 0.5% of the sample is taken by the ten largest. The treatment or condition label for this specimen denotes: oral pan-JAK inhibitor, 5-10 mg twice daily. The specimen was CD4+ T cells sorted from blood, collected around week 31, from a patient treated with tofacitinib. The receptor set was obtained from a human donor with alopecia areata.

The genes are TRBV15 and TRBJ1-4; 7 nucleotides match TRBD1. The CDR3 is made up of 15 amino acids. Germline CDR1 reads LNHNV; CDR2 reads YYDKDF (reference sequence). V trimming: 2 bases; J trimming: 8 bases; junction bases outside the gene matches: 8. The CDR3 DNA reads TGTGCCACCAGCAGACCGAGGGGGCAGGGAGAAAAACTGTTTTTT. Encoded protein: CATSRPRGQGEKLFF.

The chain employs TRBV2 and TRBJ1-1, with 7 positions matching TRBD1. Looked up from germline, CDR1 is SNHLY and CDR2 is FYNNEI. V dropped 4 bases and J dropped 5; count of bases not matched to a gene: 10. The CDR3 has 15 amino acids. CDR3 region: CASSVLQGGVTEAFF. The CDR3 nucleotides read TGTGCCAGCAGTGTACTCCAGGGGGGAGTGACTGAAGCTTTCTTT.

CDR3 bases: TGTGCCAGCAATGTAAGAGTAACGGCGGGACGGCCCCAGCATTTT. The encoded protein is CASNVRVTAGRPQHF. The V call is TRBV2, the J call TRBJ1-5; D is perhaps TRBD1 (5 bases). The CDR3 loop spans 15 amino acids. Trimming cost V 7 bases and J 9 bases, with 22 bases left between them. Germline CDR1 and CDR2: SNHLY and FYNNEI.

The chain employs TRBV29-1 and TRBJ1-1; TRBD1 matches at 7 bases. The V and J ends lost 5 bases and 6 bases, in that order; junction bases with no gene match: 6. The CDR3 length is 12 residues. Germline V CDR1 and CDR2: SQVTM, ANQGSEA. CDR3 coding DNA: TGCAGCGTTTTACAGGGGAGTCCTGAAGCTTTCTTT. It translates to CSVLQGSPEAFF. The full variable domain, in which reference TRBV29-1 and TRBJ1-1 provide the parts outside the CDR3, is SAVISQKPSRDICQRGTSLTIQCQVDSQVTMMFWYRQQPGQSLTLIATANQGSEATYESGFVIDKFPISRPNLTFSTLTVSNMSPEDSSIYLCSVLQGSPEAFFGQGTRLTVV.

The chain couples TRBV29-1 to TRBJ1-1, with 7 bases lining up with TRBD1. Trimming removed 8 bases from V and 2 bases from J; junction bases left unmatched: 5. Germline-derived CDR1 and CDR2 are SQVTM and ANQGSEA. This CDR3 is 12 amino acids long. CDR3 sequence (DNA): TGCAGCATTCGACAGGGCAACACTGAAGCTTTCTTT. Amino acids: CSIRQGNTEAFF. Full variable domain (missing parts from reference TRBV29-1 and TRBJ1-1): SAVISQKPSRDICQRGTSLTIQCQVDSQVTMMFWYRQQPGQSLTLIATANQGSEATYESGFVIDKFPISRPNLTFSTLTVSNMSPEDSSIYLCSIRQGNTEAFFGQGTRLTVV.

CDR3 nucleotide sequence: TGTGCCAGCAGTGAACTACGACCCAACCGGGGCCAAGAGACCCAGTACTTC. Translating gives CASSELRPNRGQETQYF. The rearrangement joins TRBV25-1 to TRBJ2-5, with D possibly being TRBD2 (5 bases). V lost 2 bases, J lost 1 base, and 17 bases lay in between. Germline CDR1 is MGHDK and CDR2 is SYGVNS. This CDR3 has 17 amino acids.

This clone was observed a few times. The chain employs TRBV23-1 and TRBJ1-3; D gene ambiguous. TRBV23-1 is an open reading frame whose function is uncertain. With 4 bases removed from V and 0 bases from J, the gap between germline ends came to 10 bases. The CDR3 has 15 amino acids. The CDR3 here is CASSPRSDSGNTIYF. CDR3 sequence (DNA): TGCGCCAGCAGTCCGCGATCCGACTCTGGAAACACCATATATTTT.

This rearrangement joins TRBV18 to TRBJ2-7; D gene ambiguous. Germline V gene data show CDR1 as KGHSH and CDR2 as LQKENI. Trimming left V 6 bases short and J 2 bases short, with 8 bases between. The CDR3 spans 12 residues. As DNA, the CDR3 is TGTGCCAGCTCCCCAACAACCTACGAGCAGTACTTC. Its translation is CASSPTTYEQYF.

In its sample, this clone was seen a few times. This chain connects TRBV18 to TRBJ2-5; D unclear. CDR3 length: 13 amino acids. The V and J ends lost 1 base and 1 base respectively, with 4 bases between them. Germline assignment: CDR1 KGHSH and CDR2 LQKENI. CDR3 sequence: CASSPLGQETQYF. In DNA, the CDR3 is TGTGCCAGCTCACCACTTGGCCAAGAGACCCAGTACTTC.

V is TRBV7-2 and J is TRBJ2-7; 13 bases fit TRBD2. CDR1 is SGHTA, CDR2 FQGNSA, per germline. The CDR3 contains 18 residues. Unmatched junction bases numbered 10, after V lost 4 bases and J lost 1 base. This CDR3 reads CASSSPSLAGGGSYEQYF. CDR3 in DNA: TGTGCCAGCAGCTCCCCCTCACTAGCGGGGGGGGGTTCCTACGAGCAGTACTTC. Variable domain in full (rest from reference TRBV7-2 and TRBJ2-7): GAGVSQSPSNKVTEKGKDVELRCDPISGHTALYWYRQSLGQGLEFLIYFQGNSAPDKSGLPSDRFSAERTGGSVSTLTIQRTQQEDSAVYLCASSSPSLAGGGSYEQYFGPGTRLTVT.

The chain joins TRBV7-8 to TRBJ2-3, with D unclear. V lost 1 base and J 5 bases, leaving 16 bases between the germline ends. Germline assignment: CDR1 SGHVS and CDR2 FQNEAQ. This CDR3 contains 16 residues. CDR3 protein: CASSLVGSLTVDTQYF. DNA of the CDR3: TGTGCCAGCAGCTTAGTGGGCTCCCTCACTGTAGATACGCAGTATTTT.